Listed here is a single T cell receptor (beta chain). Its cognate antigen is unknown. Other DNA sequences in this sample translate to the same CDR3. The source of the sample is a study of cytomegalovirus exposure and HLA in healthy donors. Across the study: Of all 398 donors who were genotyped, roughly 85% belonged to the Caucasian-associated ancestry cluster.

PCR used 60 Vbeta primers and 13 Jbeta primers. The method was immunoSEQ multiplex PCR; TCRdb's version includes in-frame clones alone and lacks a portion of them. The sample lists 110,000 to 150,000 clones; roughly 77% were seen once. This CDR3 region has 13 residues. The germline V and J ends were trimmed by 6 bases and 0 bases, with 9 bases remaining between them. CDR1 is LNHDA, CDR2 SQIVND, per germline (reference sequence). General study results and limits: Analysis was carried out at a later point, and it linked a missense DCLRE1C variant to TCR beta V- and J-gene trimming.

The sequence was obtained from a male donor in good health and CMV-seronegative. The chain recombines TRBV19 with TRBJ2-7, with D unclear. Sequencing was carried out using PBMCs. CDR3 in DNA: TGTGCCAGTAGCCTGGCGGCCTCCTACGAGCAGTACTTC. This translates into CASSLAASYEQYF.